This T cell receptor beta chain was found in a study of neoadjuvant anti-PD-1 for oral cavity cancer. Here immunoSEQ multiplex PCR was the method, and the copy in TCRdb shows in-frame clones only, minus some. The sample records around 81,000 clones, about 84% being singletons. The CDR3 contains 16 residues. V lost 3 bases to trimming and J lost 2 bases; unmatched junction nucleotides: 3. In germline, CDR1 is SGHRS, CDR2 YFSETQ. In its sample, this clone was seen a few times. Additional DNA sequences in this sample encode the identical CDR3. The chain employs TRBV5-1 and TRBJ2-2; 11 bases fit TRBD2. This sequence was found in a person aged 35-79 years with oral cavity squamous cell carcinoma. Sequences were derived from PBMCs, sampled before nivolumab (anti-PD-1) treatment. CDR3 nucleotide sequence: TGCGCCAGCAGCTCCGGGACTAGCGGTAACACCGGGGAGCTGTTTTTT. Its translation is CASSSGTSGNTGELFF.